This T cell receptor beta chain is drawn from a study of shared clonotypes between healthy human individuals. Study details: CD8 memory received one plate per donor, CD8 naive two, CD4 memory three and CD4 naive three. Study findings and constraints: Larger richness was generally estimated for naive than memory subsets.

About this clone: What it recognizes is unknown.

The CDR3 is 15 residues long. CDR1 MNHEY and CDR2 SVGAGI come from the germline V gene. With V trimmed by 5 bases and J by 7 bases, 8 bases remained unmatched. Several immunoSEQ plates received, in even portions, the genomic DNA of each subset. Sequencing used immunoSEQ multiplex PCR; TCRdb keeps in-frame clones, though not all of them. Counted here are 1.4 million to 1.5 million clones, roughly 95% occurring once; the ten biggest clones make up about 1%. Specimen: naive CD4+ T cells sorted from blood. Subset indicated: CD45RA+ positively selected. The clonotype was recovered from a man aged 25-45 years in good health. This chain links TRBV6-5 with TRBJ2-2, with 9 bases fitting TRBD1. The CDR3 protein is CASSQQGAVRGELFF. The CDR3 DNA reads TGTGCCAGCAGTCAACAGGGGGCGGTCCGCGGGGAGCTGTTTTTT.